These T cell receptor beta chains were read from a single sample in a study of cytomegalovirus exposure and HLA in healthy donors. Produced via immunoSEQ multiplex PCR; TCRdb's table is partial and in-frame only. Found here are over 55,000 clones, about 70% of them singletons; the top ten hold less than 9%. The source material was PBMCs. All receptors derive from a middle-aged man in good health and CMV-seropositive. CDR3s include the opening cysteine and the closing phenylalanine or tryptophan. The order of the fields is CDR3 DNA, CDR3 protein, V gene, clone size, D gene, J gene. A D gene is named only where the DNA matches it firmly. Part of the rows lack a size; the others show once, few, many or a class for expanded clones.

cdr3_nt: TGTGCCAGTAGTCTCCGACAGGGAGGCACCTACGAGCAGTACTTC; cdr3_aa: CASSLRQGGTYEQYF; v_call: TRBV19; clone_size: -; d_call: -; j_call: TRBJ2-7
cdr3_nt: TGTGCCAGCAGCTTGCCGGGACAGGGGGTTAATGAGCAGTTCTTC; cdr3_aa: CASSLPGQGVNEQFF; v_call: TRBV5-4; clone_size: -; d_call: TRBD1; j_call: TRBJ2-1
cdr3_nt: TGCGCCAGCAGCGCCGGGACAACGGGAAACACCATATATTTT; cdr3_aa: CASSAGTTGNTIYF; v_call: TRBV5-1; clone_size: -; d_call: -; j_call: TRBJ1-3
cdr3_nt: TGTGCCAGCAGTCCACGGCGGGGGGGCGCATTAGAAAAACTGTTTTTT; cdr3_aa: CASSPRRGGALEKLFF; v_call: TRBV28; clone_size: -; d_call: -; j_call: TRBJ1-4
cdr3_nt: TGTGCCAGCAGTTTTAGAAGCGGACAGCCCCAGCATTTT; cdr3_aa: CASSFRSGQPQHF; v_call: TRBV27; clone_size: -; d_call: -; j_call: TRBJ1-5
cdr3_nt: TGTGCCAGCAGTCGGGACTCACCGTCCTACGAGCAGTACTTC; cdr3_aa: CASSRDSPSYEQYF; v_call: TRBV2; clone_size: -; d_call: -; j_call: TRBJ2-7
cdr3_nt: TGTGCCAGCAGCTTGGGACAGGCGAACACTGAAGCTTTCTTT; cdr3_aa: CASSLGQANTEAFF; v_call: TRBV5-8; clone_size: -; d_call: -; j_call: TRBJ1-1
cdr3_nt: TGTGCCAGCAGTCCAAATTTGTTACTGACAGGGAGTAACTATGGCTACACCTTC; cdr3_aa: CASSPNLLLTGSNYGYTF; v_call: TRBV2; clone_size: -; d_call: TRBD1; j_call: TRBJ1-2
cdr3_nt: TGTGCCATCAGTGGAGGGGGACAGATAAACACCGGGGAGCTGTTTTTT; cdr3_aa: CAISGGGQINTGELFF; v_call: TRBV10-3; clone_size: once; d_call: TRBD1; j_call: TRBJ2-2
cdr3_nt: TGTGCCAGCAGCTTGCCAGGGAACACTGAAGCTTTCTTT; cdr3_aa: CASSLPGNTEAFF; v_call: TRBV5-6; clone_size: -; d_call: -; j_call: TRBJ1-1
cdr3_nt: TGTGCCAGCAGTACCCGACAGGGCGGCTACACCTTC; cdr3_aa: CASSTRQGGYTF; v_call: TRBV27; clone_size: -; d_call: TRBD1; j_call: TRBJ1-2
cdr3_nt: TGTGCCAGCAGTGACGTAGCGGGAGATACGCAGTATTTT; cdr3_aa: CASSDVAGDTQYF; v_call: TRBV6-4; clone_size: few; d_call: TRBD2; j_call: TRBJ2-3
cdr3_nt: TGTGCCTGGCGCCGGGACAGCTCCTACGAGCAGTACTTC; cdr3_aa: CAWRRDSSYEQYF; v_call: TRBV30; clone_size: -; d_call: TRBD1; j_call: TRBJ2-7
cdr3_nt: TGTGCCAGCAGTGAAGTTGTCAGGGGTGGTGGCTACACCTTC; cdr3_aa: CASSEVVRGGGYTF; v_call: TRBV2; clone_size: -; d_call: -; j_call: TRBJ1-2
cdr3_nt: TGTGCCAGCAGTGACCCCAGGGGTAGAAACACTGAAGCTTTCTTT; cdr3_aa: CASSDPRGRNTEAFF; v_call: TRBV6-6; clone_size: -; d_call: -; j_call: TRBJ1-1
cdr3_nt: TGTGCCAGCAGTGACGGGACTAGCGGGAAGCATGAGCAGTTCTTC; cdr3_aa: CASSDGTSGKHEQFF; v_call: TRBV6-1; clone_size: -; d_call: TRBD2; j_call: TRBJ2-1
cdr3_nt: TGTGCCAGCAGCCTCTGGGGGGACCAAGAGACCCAGTACTTC; cdr3_aa: CASSLWGDQETQYF; v_call: TRBV5-6; clone_size: -; d_call: -; j_call: TRBJ2-5
cdr3_nt: TGTGCCAGCAGTGATCTTGGAAACACCATATATTTT; cdr3_aa: CASSDLGNTIYF; v_call: TRBV6-1; clone_size: -; d_call: -; j_call: TRBJ1-3
cdr3_nt: TGTGCCAGCAGTGACACAGGGGGCGGAAACTATGGCTACACCTTC; cdr3_aa: CASSDTGGGNYGYTF; v_call: TRBV6-1; clone_size: -; d_call: TRBD1; j_call: TRBJ1-2
cdr3_nt: TGTGCCAGCAGTTTAGAGGACAGGGGTGGCTACACCTTC; cdr3_aa: CASSLEDRGGYTF; v_call: TRBV28; clone_size: -; d_call: TRBD1; j_call: TRBJ1-2
cdr3_nt: TGCGCCAGCAGACGGACAGGGGGCGAGCGGGACACTGAAGCTTTCTTT; cdr3_aa: CASRRTGGERDTEAFF; v_call: TRBV5-1; clone_size: -; d_call: TRBD1; j_call: TRBJ1-1
cdr3_nt: TGCAGCGTTCTGACTCAACTCTCCTACGAGCAGTACTTC; cdr3_aa: CSVLTQLSYEQYF; v_call: TRBV29-1; clone_size: -; d_call: -; j_call: TRBJ2-7
cdr3_nt: TGTGCCAGTAGTATGGGGACAGCTAACACTGAAGCTTTCTTT; cdr3_aa: CASSMGTANTEAFF; v_call: TRBV19; clone_size: -; d_call: TRBD1; j_call: TRBJ1-1
cdr3_nt: TGTGCCAGCAGTGAATTAGGGGCACAGGGGGCGGGTGGCTACACCTTC; cdr3_aa: CASSELGAQGAGGYTF; v_call: TRBV25-1; clone_size: -; d_call: TRBD1; j_call: TRBJ1-2
cdr3_nt: TGTGCCTGGAGCCCCGGGGGGGGATCCTACAATGAGCAGTTCTTC; cdr3_aa: CAWSPGGGSYNEQFF; v_call: TRBV30; clone_size: -; d_call: TRBD2; j_call: TRBJ2-1
cdr3_nt: TGTGCCAGCAGTTCAACAGGGTCCGGGGCCAACGTCCTGACTTTC; cdr3_aa: CASSSTGSGANVLTF; v_call: TRBV6-6; clone_size: -; d_call: -; j_call: TRBJ2-6
cdr3_nt: TGTGCCAGCAGCCCGGGACAGGGGGTGGTGTCAGACACTGAAGCTTTCTTT; cdr3_aa: CASSPGQGVVSDTEAFF; v_call: TRBV11-2; clone_size: -; d_call: TRBD1; j_call: TRBJ1-1
cdr3_nt: TGTGCAAGTCGCTTAGACGTCAGGCCCGGCTATGGCTACACCTTC; cdr3_aa: CASRLDVRPGYGYTF; v_call: TRBV12-2; clone_size: -; d_call: -; j_call: TRBJ1-2
cdr3_nt: TGTGCCAGCAGACCAGGACAGGGGCTCACCGGGGAGCTGTTTTTT; cdr3_aa: CASRPGQGLTGELFF; v_call: TRBV7-9; clone_size: -; d_call: TRBD1; j_call: TRBJ2-2
cdr3_nt: TGCAGCGTTGAGGGCAATAACTATGGCTACACCTTC; cdr3_aa: CSVEGNNYGYTF; v_call: TRBV29-1; clone_size: -; d_call: -; j_call: TRBJ1-2
cdr3_nt: TGTGCCAGCAGCTTAATCGGAGGCCCTAGTTATGAAAAACTGTTTTTT; cdr3_aa: CASSLIGGPSYEKLFF; v_call: TRBV7-2; clone_size: -; d_call: -; j_call: TRBJ1-4
cdr3_nt: TGTGCCAGCAGTTTACCGAAGGGGGACAATCAGCCCCAGCATTTT; cdr3_aa: CASSLPKGDNQPQHF; v_call: TRBV28; clone_size: -; d_call: -; j_call: TRBJ1-5
cdr3_nt: TGTGCCAGCAGCCAAGGACTAGCGGGGCCCACCGGGGAGCTGTTTTTT; cdr3_aa: CASSQGLAGPTGELFF; v_call: TRBV5-4; clone_size: -; d_call: TRBD2; j_call: TRBJ2-2
cdr3_nt: TGCGCCAGCAGCCAAGAAAATTGGCCATACAATGAGCAGTTCTTC; cdr3_aa: CASSQENWPYNEQFF; v_call: TRBV4-1; clone_size: few; d_call: -; j_call: TRBJ2-1
cdr3_nt: TGTGCCAGCAGCTTAGGTCCAGCGGGGAACTACGAGCAGTACTTC; cdr3_aa: CASSLGPAGNYEQYF; v_call: TRBV7-3; clone_size: few; d_call: TRBD2; j_call: TRBJ2-7
cdr3_nt: TGTGCCAGCAGCTTAAATCGCAATGAGCAGTTCTTC; cdr3_aa: CASSLNRNEQFF; v_call: TRBV7-3; clone_size: -; d_call: -; j_call: TRBJ2-1
cdr3_nt: TGTGCCAGCAGCCCCTGGCGGACAGGAACTGCAACTAATGAAAAACTGTTTTTT; cdr3_aa: CASSPWRTGTATNEKLFF; v_call: TRBV7-6; clone_size: -; d_call: TRBD1; j_call: TRBJ1-4